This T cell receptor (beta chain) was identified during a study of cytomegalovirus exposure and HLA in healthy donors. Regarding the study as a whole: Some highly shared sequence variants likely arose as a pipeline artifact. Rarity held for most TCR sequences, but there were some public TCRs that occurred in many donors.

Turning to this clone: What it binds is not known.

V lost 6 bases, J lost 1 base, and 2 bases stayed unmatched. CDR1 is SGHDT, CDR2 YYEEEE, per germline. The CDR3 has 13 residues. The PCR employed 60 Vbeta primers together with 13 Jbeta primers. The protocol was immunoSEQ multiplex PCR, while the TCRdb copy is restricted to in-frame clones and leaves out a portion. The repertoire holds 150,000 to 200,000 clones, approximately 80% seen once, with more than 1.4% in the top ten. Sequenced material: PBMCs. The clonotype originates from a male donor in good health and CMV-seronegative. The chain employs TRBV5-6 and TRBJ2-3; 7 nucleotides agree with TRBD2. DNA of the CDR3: TGTGCCAGCATTAGCGGGCGCACAGATACGCAGTATTTT. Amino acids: CASISGRTDTQYF.